This passage covers 14 T cell receptor beta chains from one sample sequenced in a study of blood T cell repertoires in COVID-19. Clones were read by immunoSEQ multiplex PCR, and TCRdb kept only the in-frame ones, dropping some. The table shows 330,000 or so clones, with 88% occurring only once. Sequencing was performed on PBMCs or T cells enriched from blood (not recorded which). These receptors all stem from a man aged 30 to 39 who had recovered from COVID-19.

This clone came up once. The V call is TRBV24-1, the J call TRBJ2-5, with D perhaps TRBD2 (5 bases). The CDR3 loop spans 13 amino acids. The germline V gene has CDR1 KGHDR and CDR2 SFDVKD. Trimming cost V 7 bases and J 0 bases, with 8 bases left between them. CDR3 bases: TGTGCCACCAGGGCCGGGAACCAAGAGACCCAGTACTTC. Protein sequence: CATRAGNQETQYF.

In nucleotides, the CDR3 is TGTGCCAGCAGCGGTCGGACAGGGGGCGGTGAGCAGTTCTTC. Its translation: CASSGRTGGGEQFF. The chain links TRBV5-5 to TRBJ2-1; 11 nucleotides match TRBD1. Per the germline V gene, CDR1 is SGHKS and CDR2 is YYEKEE (reference sequence). J lost 9 bases, V lost 4 bases, and 6 bases had no gene match. The CDR3 is 14 amino acids.

The rearrangement uses TRBV9 and TRBJ1-2; D is possibly TRBD1 (6 bases). Germline CDR1 reads SGDLS; CDR2 reads YYNGEE. This CDR3 has 17 residues. V dropped 0 bases and J dropped 4 bases, with 19 bases sitting between them. For the CDR3, the DNA is TGTGCCAGCAGCGTAGAAATCTCTTGGGGGCGAGGCTATGGCTACACCTTC. Translated: CASSVEISWGRGYGYTF.

The V and J genes are TRBV2 and TRBJ1-4; D is possibly TRBD1 (6 bases). The germline V and J ends were trimmed by 5 bases and 4 bases, with 14 bases remaining between them. This CDR3 has 15 residues. The germline CDR1 and CDR2 sequences are SNHLY and FYNNEI. The CDR3 bases are TGTGCCAGCAGTCGCCTCGGGACAAGTAATGAAAAACTGTTTTTT. Translation: CASSRLGTSNEKLFF.

This sequence joins TRBV7-8 and TRBJ1-3, with 10 bases matching TRBD1. Germline values: CDR1 SGHVS, CDR2 FQNEAQ. The CDR3 is made up of 14 amino acids. V dropped 5 bases and J dropped 7; count of bases not matched to a gene: 5. CDR3 DNA: TGTGCCAGCAGCCGAGACAGGGGGCTTAACACCATATATTTT. It translates to CASSRDRGLNTIYF.

The rearrangement links TRBV18 to TRBJ1-1; TRBD1 might be the D (5 bases). The V end was cut by 4 bases, the J end by 1 base, with 10 bases between. The CDR3 consists of 14 residues. CDR1 KGHSH and CDR2 LQKENI come from the germline V gene. The CDR3 protein is CASSLQDQNTEAFF. CDR3 nucleotide sequence: TGTGCCAGCTCACTACAGGATCAGAACACTGAAGCTTTCTTT.

The V call is TRBV5-1, the J call TRBJ1-1; 10 nucleotides align to TRBD1. Trimming removed 0 bases from V and 1 base from J; junction bases left unmatched: 6. CDR1 is SGHRS, CDR2 YFSETQ, per germline. The CDR3 has 17 residues. DNA for the CDR3: TGCGCCAGCAGCTTGGGGGACAGGGGCCGGGGGAACACTGAAGCTTTCTTT. The encoded protein is CASSLGDRGRGNTEAFF.

The gene calls are TRBV27 and TRBJ1-6, with a tentative D call TRBD1 (5 bases). The CDR3 is 15 amino acids. Trimming removed 11 bases from V and 13 bases from J, with 27 bases in between. Germline CDR1 reads MNHEY; CDR2 reads SMNVEV (reference sequence). The CDR3: CASRQSRGNPLPLHF. CDR3 sequence (DNA): TGTGCCTCCCGACAATCAAGGGGTAACCCTCTTCCCCTCCACTTT.

The V gene is TRBV28, the J gene TRBJ2-1; D is perhaps TRBD2 (5 bases). Germline CDR1 reads MDHEN; CDR2 reads SYDVKM. The CDR3 totals 13 residues. Between the trimmed V and J ends, which lost 10 bases and 3 bases, there was a span of 13 bases. The CDR3, as DNA: TGTGCCACCGCAACGGAGGACTACAATGAGCAGTTCTTC. Encoded protein: CATATEDYNEQFF.

This chain links TRBV6-5 with TRBJ2-7, with TRBD1 matching 7 bases. The V segment lost 10 bases and the J segment 2 bases; nucleotides outside the gene matches: 5. Germline CDR1 and CDR2: MNHEY and SVGAGI. The CDR3 has 12 residues. The CDR3 DNA follows: TGTGCCATAGAGGGACAGACCTACGAGCAGTACTTC. This sequence encodes CAIEGQTYEQYF.

This chain uses TRBV10-3 with TRBJ2-3; 10 bases line up with TRBD1. Germline-derived CDR1 and CDR2 are ENHRY and SYGVKD. Trimming at V came to 0 bases and at J to 3 bases, leaving 9 bases not matched to a gene. This CDR3 contains 18 residues. The CDR3 coding sequence is TGTGCCATCAGTGAGTCGAATCTCGACAGGGGGCGAACAGATACGCAGTATTTT. This gives the protein CAISESNLDRGRTDTQYF.

This chain joins TRBV6-5 and TRBJ2-7; D is unclear. Germline V gene sequence: CDR1 MNHEY, CDR2 SVGAGI. The V end lost 6 bases, the J end lost 1 base, and 10 bases lay between the germline ends. The CDR3 spans 13 residues. This CDR3 is CASRWLSSYEQYF. The CDR3 region has the DNA TGTGCCAGCAGGTGGCTTTCATCCTACGAGCAGTACTTC.

In this sample, this clone turned up once. This chain uses TRBV7-2 with TRBJ2-7; perhaps TRBD1 as D (6 bases). CDR1 is SGHTA, CDR2 FQGNSA, per germline. This CDR3 region has 14 residues. V lost 1 base and J lost 2, with 9 bases in between. The CDR3 sequence is CASSLGSGAYEQYF. The CDR3 coding sequence is TGTGCCAGCAGCTTAGGGTCAGGGGCCTACGAGCAGTACTTC.

The J gene is TRBJ1-3, the V gene TRBV9, with D unclear. The CDR3 covers 17 residues. Trimming stripped 5 bases from V and 4 bases from J, with 22 bases between. Germline V gene sequence: CDR1 SGDLS, CDR2 YYNGEE. This chain's CDR3 is CASSQRIQPTGGNTIYF. The CDR3 DNA sequence: TGTGCCAGCAGTCAGAGAATACAACCTACGGGAGGAAACACCATATATTTT.